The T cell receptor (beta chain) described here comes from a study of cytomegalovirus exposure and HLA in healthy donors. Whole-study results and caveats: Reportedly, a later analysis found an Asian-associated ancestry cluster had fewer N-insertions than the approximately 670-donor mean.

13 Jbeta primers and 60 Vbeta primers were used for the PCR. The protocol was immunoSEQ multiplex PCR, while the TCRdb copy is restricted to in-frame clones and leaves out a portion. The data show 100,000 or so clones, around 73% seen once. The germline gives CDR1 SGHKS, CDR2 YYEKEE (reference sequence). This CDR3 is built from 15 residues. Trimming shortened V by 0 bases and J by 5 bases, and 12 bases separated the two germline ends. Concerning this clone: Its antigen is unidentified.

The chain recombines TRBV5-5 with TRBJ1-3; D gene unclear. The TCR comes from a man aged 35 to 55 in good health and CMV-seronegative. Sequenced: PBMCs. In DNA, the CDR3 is TGTGCCAGCAGCTTGGATATGCGGCATAGAAACACCATATATTTT. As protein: CASSLDMRHRNTIYF.